This T cell receptor (beta chain) was sequenced for a study of blood T cell repertoires in COVID-19 (dated by TCRdb to 2020 to 2022). At the level of the whole study: Samples from collaborators originated in the United States, Italy and Spain and spanned both the acute and convalescent phases of COVID-19. The material from the prospective study consisted of cDNA or gDNA derived from T cells, B-cell-depleted T cells, or PBMCs. Deeply sampled blood TCRbeta repertoires from subjects exposed to, actively infected with, or recovered from COVID-19 were included in the dataset. The repertoires were released in a freely available public database intended as a resource for research on the immune response to SARS-CoV-2. Samples were obtained from the ongoing ImmuneRACE study (first 160 participants) and from over 1,000 subjects provided by 6 global collaborators. Nearly every sample came with metadata listing a de-identified subject ID, COVID-19 status, age in years and sex. Where HLA class I and class II types were available, the types were taken from metadata supplied by the sample provider, not from assay-based typing. Overall results and qualifications from the work: How much clinical and demographic metadata was included differed by source and by participant, and the metadata was provided uncurated.

The V and J ends are trimmed by 0 bases and 7 bases, leaving 9 bases between them. From the cysteine up to the phenylalanine, the CDR3 has a length of 13 residues. The kept DNA is CDR3 alone, 39 bases in frame from the first base. CDR1 MNHEY and CDR2 SMNVEV are derived from the germline V gene (reference sequence). A note on this clone: The antigen it binds to is not known. Nothing much larger sits one base from this clone, and base qualities are not available.

TCRbeta CDR3 regions were amplified from genomic DNA using the immunoSEQ Assay, a bias-controlled multiplex PCR. The published analysis was carried out like this. The number of nucleated cells in each sample was estimated from the amplification of reference gene primers within the assay. To quantify the absolute abundance of each unique TCRbeta CDR3 rearrangement, sequence reads were collapsed and filtered. For each sample, productive Simpson clonality was calculated as the square root of Simpson's diversity index over productive rearrangements. TCRdb limited this immuneACCESS table to in-frame rearrangements with V and J called. A share of clones is missing; checked studies link under half to unresolved V genes, and the rest is unexplained. Clone size and the V and J calls come from that table; the DNA yielded D and trimming. This sample comprises roughly 200,000 clones, roughly 85% of them detected only once. The leading ten clones occupy about 19% of the sample.

Participants in the prospective study were aged about 18 to 90 years, lived in approximately 26 United States geographic areas, and enrolled through a virtual design. To assign participants to cohorts, the prospective study relied on clinical history that participants themselves reported in a screening survey and a study questionnaire. Recovered participants in ImmuneRACE Cohort 3 were defined as having two consecutive negative NP/OP PCR tests, clearance from a healthcare professional, or resolution of symptoms. In the prospective study, whole blood, serum and a nasopharyngeal or oropharyngeal swab were collected from each participant by mobile phlebotomists. Participants in the prospective study had the option to provide additional blood draws and questionnaires over an approximately 2-month period. Before DNA extraction, blood samples from the prospective study were shipped at room temperature or frozen.

The chain was built from TRBV27 and TRBJ1-2, with the identity of the D gene unclear. Sequenced input: PBMCs or T cells enriched from blood (not recorded which). This TCR came from a man between 40 and 49 years old who had recovered from COVID-19. The nucleotides read TGTGCCAGCAGTTTATCGCACCGCGGTGGCTACACCTTC. This is translated as CASSLSHRGGYTF.